Sequencing of this T cell receptor beta chain was carried out in a study of blood T cells in healthy people across ages (dated by TCRdb to 2013 to 2016). In the study overall: In model experiments, template switching captured roughly one uniquely barcoded TCR beta cDNA molecule for every two T cells. To track age-related changes in TCR beta repertoire diversity, the study relied on deep sequencing normalized with unique cDNA molecular identifiers. The donors were divided into four age groups: young (average around 16 years), middle-aged (approximately 39), aged (about 60) and long-lived (about 84). For two donors (one aged 18 to 29 and one aged 80 or older), the study analyzed two additional independent replicas of 1 million unique cDNA reads from the same blood draw. Overall study results and their limits: Estimates of total diversity based on one million sequenced T cells were considered lower bounds and underestimates. As age increased, observed TCR beta diversity per million T cells dropped in a roughly linear way, and a significant reduction was already evident by age 40. The CMV infection status of donors was not known, potentially confounding age-related changes in expanded clonotypes. The long-lived group showed more naive CD4+ T cells, fewer expanded clones and increased TCR diversity than the aged group, suggesting age selection. There was a strong correlation between observed TCR beta diversity and the percentage of naive T cells measured by flow cytometry. Bulk unsorted PBMC profiling prevented conclusive comparison of naive and antigen-experienced compartments.

The protocol used for the library was 5' RACE. The sequencing machine was an Illumina HiSeq 2500. A second PCR of roughly 6 to 12 cycles was performed with a sample-barcoded 5' primer and a J-beta primer mix. Each TCR beta cDNA molecule received a unique molecular identifier from a template-switch 5' adaptor carrying 12 random nucleotides. Each sample yielded at least 2.5 million CDR3-containing paired-end reads. First-strand cDNA was synthesized from all RNA with the Mint cDNA synthesis kit, primed by a TRBC-specific oligonucleotide. Following uracil-DNA glycosylase treatment, a first 18-cycle PCR with universal primers M1SS and BC2_uni_R was performed on all cDNA. The original methods were these. Each sample was normalized by randomly selecting 1 million high-quality reads, each carrying a distinct molecular identifier. Instead of being binned into consensus sequences, reads that shared molecular identifiers were thrown out. MiTCR, run with a Q25 quality threshold and the strictest error-elimination algorithm, handled CDR3 identification, clonotype clustering and error correction. A nonparametric unseen species model with Euler transformation was used to estimate lower-bound total TCR beta diversity. TCRdb ran its own pipeline on the public reads, namely fastp trimming at Q25 and MiXCR clone calling, and kept in-frame beta chains. A single entry per CDR3 protein holds the most common genes and DNA from its merged rows. TCRdb, not the original authors, processed these V and J calls. Across this sample there are 600,000 to 850,000 distinct CDR3 sequences, with roughly 25% seen only once. In total, the top ten clones hold more than 8% of the sample.

This clonotype was observed a handful of times. This receptor's antigen is unknown. No much larger clone is present one base from it, and per-base qualities are unavailable. Looking up the germline V gene yields CDR1 SNHLY and CDR2 FYNNEI. Taken from cysteine to phenylalanine, the CDR3 has 16 residues. Kept here is only the CDR3 DNA, which spans 48 bases and is read in frame from base 1. Donors were 30 to 45 systemically healthy Caucasian individuals from Russia aged roughly 6 to 95 years. Each donor gave around 9.9 milliliters of peripheral blood, collected into EDTA-treated Vacutainer tubes. Ficoll-Paque density-gradient centrifugation was used to isolate PBMCs, with at least 7 million per sample. Trizol reagent was used to extract total RNA from PBMCs, with at least 5.5 micrograms per sample. For every donor, flow cytometry on a PBMC aliquot measured the percentage of naive CD45RAhigh/CD27high T cells.

The sample also formed part of further work on T cells of mothers and their children. The other study reports the following: Nine systemically healthy Caucasian individuals, comprising three mothers and their six children, were included as donors. cDNA synthesis used all of the extracted RNA, with 1.5 ug of RNA in each 15 ul reaction. Sample barcodes and 2-4 random nucleotides were added via the M1S primer in the second PCR. Each mother yielded over 9.5 million TCR beta CDR3 reads and each child 2.5 million to 3 million reads. In both related and unrelated pairs, thymic selection shapes the output of TCR recombination in a similar way, with inherited differences having only a minor effect. Normalized repertoire overlap was always slightly but never significantly higher in related than unrelated mother-child pairs. Persistent microchimeric T cell clones were not detected, at a sensitivity of approximately 100 clones per million clonotypes. The study used deep NGS to compare TCR beta repertoires of mothers and children, seeking features distinguishing related mother-child pairs from unrelated individuals. On average, the children were approximately 11 +/- 4 years old, while the mothers were approximately 41 +/- 4 years old. After adapters were ligated using NEBNext reagents, the libraries underwent 100+100 nt paired-end sequencing on an Illumina HiSeq 2000. To avoid cross-contamination, the mother libraries and the child libraries were prepared a month apart and sequenced in separate runs. Between roughly 450,000 and 2,000,000 distinct TCR beta clonotypes were identified per donor. Naive TCR beta clonotypes were estimated from low-frequency clonotypes matched to each donor's FACS-determined naive share, without sorting.

The specimen was blood. This chain is built from TRBV2 and TRBJ2-5; 12 bases in the junction line up with TRBD2. The J call may be in error: the DNA end matches TRBJ2-1 better. The TCR was taken from a boy younger than 18 in good health. The DNA is TGTGCCAGCAGTGAAACCCTAGCGGGGGGGTACAATGAGCAGTTCTTC. Translation gives CASSETLAGGYNEQFF.